These T cell receptor beta chains were read from a single sample in a study of beta chain features in type 1 diabetes. Using immunoSEQ multiplex PCR, the repertoire was profiled, and TCRdb retains in-frame clones only, with some absent. The data contain 500,000 to 700,000 clones, roughly a sixth of them singletons. Sequencing input: naive CD4+ T cells from blood. These receptors all stem from a man younger than 35 in good health. Both conserved end residues are part of each CDR3. D genes are given only for firm matches. Some rows have no size entry. The others give once, few or many, or a class for an expanded clone.

cdr3_length,v_call,d_call,clone_size,j_call,cdr3_aa,cdr3_nt
15,TRBV4-1,.,.,TRBJ2-5,CASSQVGRPQETQYF,TGCGCCAGCAGCCAAGTCGGCAGGCCCCAAGAGACCCAGTACTTC
14,TRBV4-1,.,.,TRBJ1-2,CASSTLVRKEGYTF,TGCGCCAGCAGCACCCTGGTACGGAAGGAAGGCTACACCTTC
15,TRBV10-3,TRBD1,.,TRBJ2-2,CAITQRQGTTGELFF,TGTGCCATCACGCAAAGACAGGGAACCACCGGGGAGCTGTTTTTT
15,TRBV14,.,.,TRBJ2-3,CASSQTLTVTDTQYF,TGTGCCAGCAGCCAGACTTTGACAGTCACAGATACGCAGTATTTT
13,TRBV5-4,.,.,TRBJ2-1,CASSLAPYNEQFF,TGTGCCAGCAGCTTGGCCCCTTACAATGAGCAGTTCTTC
21,TRBV27,TRBD1,.,TRBJ2-6,CASSLRGQTIFLSPGANVLTF,TGTGCCAGCAGTTTACGGGGACAGACGATATTCCTTTCCCCTGGGGCCAACGTCCTGACTTTC
15,TRBV19,.,.,TRBJ2-7,CASSIQQGQTHEQYF,TGTGCCAGTAGTATACAACAGGGCCAGACACACGAGCAGTACTTC
13,TRBV29-1,.,few,TRBJ2-7,CSVDGVNPHEQYF,TGCAGCGTCGACGGGGTTAACCCCCACGAGCAGTACTTC
14,TRBV28,.,.,TRBJ1-2,CASSAPRILYGYTF,TGTGCCAGCAGTGCCCCGCGGATCCTCTATGGCTACACCTTC
15,TRBV9,.,few,TRBJ1-2,CASSGQRHDLYGYTF,TGTGCCAGCAGCGGACAGAGACACGATCTCTATGGCTACACCTTC
16,TRBV30,TRBD1,few,TRBJ1-5,CAWSGGTGARNQPQHF,TGTGCCTGGAGTGGGGGGACAGGTGCTAGGAATCAGCCCCAGCATTTT